This T cell receptor beta chain was documented in a study of blood T cell repertoires in COVID-19 (dated by TCRdb to about 2020). Looking at the study overall: The collaborator samples originated in the United States, Italy and Spain and spanned the acute and convalescent phases of COVID-19. The prospective study material was composed of cDNA or gDNA derived from T cells, B-cell-depleted T cells, or PBMCs. Subjects who had been exposed to COVID-19, were actively infected with it, or had recovered from it provided the deeply sampled blood TCRbeta repertoires that made up the dataset. The repertoires were released in a freely available public database intended as a resource for research on the immune response to SARS-CoV-2. Samples came from the ongoing ImmuneRACE study (first 160 participants) plus 1,254 subjects from 6 global collaborators. Sample metadata almost always included a de-identified subject ID, COVID-19 status, age in years and sex. Where available, HLA class I and class II types were obtained from metadata supplied by the sample provider rather than from assay-based typing. Results the study describes overall, beyond this receptor: Clinical and demographic metadata were provided uncurated, with the amount varying by source and participant.

Comments on this clone: Its antigen is not yet known. There are no base qualities to consult, and no much larger clone falls within one base.

TCRbeta CDR3 regions were amplified from genomic DNA by means of the immunoSEQ Assay, a bias-controlled multiplex PCR. Per the authors' processing: Nucleated cell counts per sample were estimated from amplification of reference gene primers within the assay. To quantify the absolute abundance of each unique TCRbeta CDR3 rearrangement, sequence reads were collapsed and filtered. For each sample, productive Simpson clonality was calculated as the square root of Simpson's diversity index across productive rearrangements. The table was pulled from immuneACCESS by TCRdb, which kept in-frame rearrangements only. Such tables lose some clones; where checked, under half of the loss comes from unresolved V genes, and the rest has no known cause. Clone size and the V and J calls come from that table; the DNA yielded D and trimming. For this sample the table gives 150,000 to 200,000 clones, of which 60% to 80% were detected only once. The top ten clones comprise roughly 17% of the sample.

V is reduced by 3 bases and J by 0 bases, leaving a spacing of 17 bases between them. CDR1 and CDR2 (DFQATT, SNEGSKA) derive from the germline V gene (reference sequence). Including the terminal cysteine and phenylalanine, the CDR3 comprises 16 residues. CDR3 DNA only is kept here, 48 bases in frame from base 1. Each collaborating institution followed its own protocols to collect whole blood in K2EDTA tubes. Collaborator samples were shipped for TCRbeta analysis as frozen whole blood, isolated PBMCs, or DNA extracted from either sample type. This receptor was identified in a man aged 55 to 70 with active or convalescent COVID-19. The V gene is TRBV20-1 and the J gene is TRBJ1-1; no D gene can be assigned with confidence. The specimen sequenced was peripheral blood. The CDR3 here reads CSASGEAGWVNTEAFF. The nucleotide sequence is TGCAGTGCTAGTGGGGAGGCAGGATGGGTGAACACTGAAGCTTTCTTT.